The clone carrying this T cell receptor (beta chain) was picked up one time. The antigen is unknown. TCR beta CDR3 sequences were amplified from RNA transcripts. First-round RT-PCR of the TCR CDR3 relied on the HTBI primer set. TCRdb redid the calling of the multiplex PCR reads with MiXCR, one entry per CDR3 protein. The sample lists 500,000 to 750,000 distinct CDR3 sequences; approximately 15% were seen once. The record originates from a study of T cells in Graves' hyperthyroidism and ophthalmopathy. The study, taken as a whole, reports: A 13 V-J model separated ophthalmopathy from stable hyperthyroidism.

Patients were excluded for uncontrolled infection, other autoimmune disease, pregnancy or lactation. In making diagnoses, clinical symptoms, serum thyroxine and TRAb, thyroid ultrasound and orbital computed tomography were all used. This CDR3 spans 15 amino acids. V was trimmed by 3 bases and J by 2 bases, leaving 9 bases between them. The germline V gene encodes CDR1 SGHDT and CDR2 YYEEEE. The genes are TRBV5-6 and TRBJ2-6; tentatively, D is TRBD1 (5 bases). The sample taken for sequencing was blood. This TCR came from a woman aged 18-35 years with Graves' ophthalmopathy. The CDR3 DNA follows: TGTGCCAGCAGCTCCAGGGTCGCTGGGGCCAACGTCCTGACTTTC. Translated: CASSSRVAGANVLTF.